This T cell receptor beta chain is drawn from a study of T cell responses to AZD1222 COVID-19 vaccine. Study overall: Pooled in the analysis were second doses at about 4 or about 12 weeks.

Sequencing was performed with immunoSEQ multiplex PCR; in TCRdb, only in-frame clones are kept and a portion is missing. The profile covers about 130,000 clones, with around 92% appearing a single time and 1.5% to 2% taken by the ten largest. On this clone itself: Its target is unknown.

Overall study results and limits: Once two AZD1222 doses were given, Spike-specific TCR breadth and depth went up.

This CDR3 contains 14 residues. V lost 4 bases and J lost 7; bases outside the gene matches: 5. In germline, CDR1 is SGHAT, CDR2 FQNNGV. The chain uses TRBV11-2 and TRBJ2-1, with TRBD1 identical over 9 bases. Here the sequenced sample was peripheral blood, taken on day 0 of AZD1222 vaccination. This receptor was identified in an adult in good health. The CDR3 region has the DNA TGTGCCAGCAGCTCGGGACAGGGAGGAAATGAGCAGTTCTTC. Amino acid sequence: CASSSGQGGNEQFF. Drawing the rest from reference TRBV11-2 and TRBJ2-1, the complete variable domain is EAGVAQSPRYKIIEKRQSVAFWCNPISGHATLYWYQQILGQGPKLLIQFQNNGVVDDSQLPKDRFSAERLKGVDSTLKIQPAKLEDSAVYLCASSSGQGGNEQFFGPGTRLTVL.